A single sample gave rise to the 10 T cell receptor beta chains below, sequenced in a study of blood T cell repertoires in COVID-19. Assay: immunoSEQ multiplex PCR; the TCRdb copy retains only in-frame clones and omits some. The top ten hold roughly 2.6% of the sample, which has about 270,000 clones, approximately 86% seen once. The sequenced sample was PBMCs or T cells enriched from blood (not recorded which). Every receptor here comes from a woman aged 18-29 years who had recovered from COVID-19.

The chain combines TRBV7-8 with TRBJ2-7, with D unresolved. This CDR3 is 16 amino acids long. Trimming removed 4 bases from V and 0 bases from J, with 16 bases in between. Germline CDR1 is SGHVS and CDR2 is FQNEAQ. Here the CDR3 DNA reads TGTGCCAGCAGCTCCCGGTCGCCGCTCCTCTCCTACGAGCAGTACTTC. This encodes CASSSRSPLLSYEQYF.

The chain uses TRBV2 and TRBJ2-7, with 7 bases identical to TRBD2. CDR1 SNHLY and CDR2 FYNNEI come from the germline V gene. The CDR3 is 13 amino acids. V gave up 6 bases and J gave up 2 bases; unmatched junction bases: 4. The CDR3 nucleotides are TGTGCCAGCAGCTCCCGGGGGGCCTACGAGCAGTACTTC. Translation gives CASSSRGAYEQYF.

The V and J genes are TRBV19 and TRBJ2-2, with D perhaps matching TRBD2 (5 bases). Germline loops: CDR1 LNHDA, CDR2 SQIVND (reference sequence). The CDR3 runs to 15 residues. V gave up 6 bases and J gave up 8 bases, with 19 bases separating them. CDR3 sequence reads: CASRFAGASMGELFF. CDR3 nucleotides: TGTGCCAGTAGATTCGCGGGTGCGTCTATGGGGGAGCTGTTTTTT. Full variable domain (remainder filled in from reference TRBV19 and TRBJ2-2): DGGITQSPKYLFRKEGQNVTLSCEQNLNHDAMYWYRQDPGQGLRLIYYSQIVNDFQKGDIAEGYSVSREKKESFPLTVTSAQKNPTAFYLCASRFAGASMGELFFGEGSRLTVL.

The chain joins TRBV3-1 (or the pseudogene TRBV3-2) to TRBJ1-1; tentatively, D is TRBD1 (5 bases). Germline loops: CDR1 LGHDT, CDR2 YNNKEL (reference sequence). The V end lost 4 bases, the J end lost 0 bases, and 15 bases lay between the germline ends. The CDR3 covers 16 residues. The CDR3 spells CASSPRRQRMNTEAFF. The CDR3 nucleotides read TGTGCCAGCAGCCCTAGAAGACAGAGAATGAACACTGAAGCTTTCTTT.

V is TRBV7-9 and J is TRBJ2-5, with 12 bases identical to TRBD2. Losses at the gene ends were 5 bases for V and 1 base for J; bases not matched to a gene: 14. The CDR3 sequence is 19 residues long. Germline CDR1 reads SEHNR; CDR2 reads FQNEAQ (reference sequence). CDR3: CASSPRLAGALQGQETQYF. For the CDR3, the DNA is TGTGCCAGCAGCCCCAGACTAGCGGGGGCCCTACAGGGCCAAGAGACCCAGTACTTC.

The CDR3 reads CASSPGTANNEKLFF. CDR3 DNA: TGTGCCAGCTCGCCGGGGACAGCTAATAATGAAAAACTGTTTTTT. The V call is TRBV18, the J call TRBJ1-4, with TRBD1 matching over 7 bases. This CDR3 has 15 amino acids. J lost 4 bases, V lost 6 bases, and 8 bases had no gene match. In germline, CDR1 is KGHSH, CDR2 LQKENI.

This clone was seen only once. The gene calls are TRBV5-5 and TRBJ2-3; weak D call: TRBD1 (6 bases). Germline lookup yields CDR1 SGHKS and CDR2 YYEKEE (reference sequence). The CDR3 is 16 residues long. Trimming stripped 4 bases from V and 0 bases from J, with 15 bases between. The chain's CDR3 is CASSGITGISTDTQYF. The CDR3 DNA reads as TGTGCCAGCAGCGGGATTACAGGGATTAGCACAGATACGCAGTATTTT.

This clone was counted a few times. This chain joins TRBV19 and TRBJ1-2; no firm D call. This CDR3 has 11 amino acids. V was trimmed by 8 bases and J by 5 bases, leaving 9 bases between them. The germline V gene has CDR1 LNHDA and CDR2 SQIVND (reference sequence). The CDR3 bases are TGTGCCAGTCAGTCGCCGTATGGCTACACCTTC. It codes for CASQSPYGYTF.

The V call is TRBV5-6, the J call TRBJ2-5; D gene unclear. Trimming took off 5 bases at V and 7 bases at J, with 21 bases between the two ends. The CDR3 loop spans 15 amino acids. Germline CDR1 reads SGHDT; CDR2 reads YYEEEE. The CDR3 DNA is TGTGCCAGCAGGATGGAGCAGAGTGGGTCGGGGACCCAGTACTTC. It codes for CASRMEQSGSGTQYF.

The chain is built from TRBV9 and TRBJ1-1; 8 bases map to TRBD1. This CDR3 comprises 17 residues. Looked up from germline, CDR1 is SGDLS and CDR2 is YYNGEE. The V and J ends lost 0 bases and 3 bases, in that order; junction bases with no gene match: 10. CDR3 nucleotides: TGTGCCAGCAGCGTAGAGGTCAGGGGGCCTTGGGACACTGAAGCTTTCTTT. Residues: CASSVEVRGPWDTEAFF. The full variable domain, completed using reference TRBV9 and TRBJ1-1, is DSGVTQTPKHLITATGQRVTLRCSPRSGDLSVYWYQQSLDQGLQFLIQYYNGEERAKGNILERFSAQQFPDLHSELNLSSLELGDSALYFCASSVEVRGPWDTEAFFGQGTRLTVV.